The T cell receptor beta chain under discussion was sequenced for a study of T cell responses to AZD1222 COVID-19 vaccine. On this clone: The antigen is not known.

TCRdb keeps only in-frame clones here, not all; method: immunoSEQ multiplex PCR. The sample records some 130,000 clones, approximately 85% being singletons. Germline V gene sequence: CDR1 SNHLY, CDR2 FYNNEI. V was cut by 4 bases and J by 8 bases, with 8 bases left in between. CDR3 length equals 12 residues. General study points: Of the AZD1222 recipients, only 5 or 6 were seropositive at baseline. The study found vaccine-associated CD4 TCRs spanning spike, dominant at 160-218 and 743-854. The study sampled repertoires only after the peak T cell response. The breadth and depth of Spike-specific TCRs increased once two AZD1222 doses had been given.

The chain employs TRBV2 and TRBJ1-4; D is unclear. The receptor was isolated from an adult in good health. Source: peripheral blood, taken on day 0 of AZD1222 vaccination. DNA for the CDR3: TGTGCCAGCAGTGCCCAAGGGGAAAAACTGTTTTTT. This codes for CASSAQGEKLFF.